This T cell receptor beta chain was sequenced during a study of neurological immune-mediated disorders. 5'RACE employing 10-nucleotide random UMIs yielded the cDNA. From 15-18 subjects, each sequencing run yielded over 180 million TCR-beta sequences. One entry per CDR3 protein, called by TCRdb with MiXCR from the 5' RACE reads. Among roughly 80,000 distinct CDR3 sequences listed, roughly 15% were seen once. General observations from the study: Expanded clones shared no identical CDR3 amino acid sequences across subjects, which suggested private TCR-beta repertoires in all groups.

This clonotype was counted ten times or more. Antigen unknown. The clonotype originates from a middle-aged woman in good health. Sequencing used PBMCs.

The CDR3 here is CSAPPEQFF. CDR3 nucleotide sequence: TGCAGTGCCCCCCCCGAGCAGTTCTTC. The chain joins TRBV20-1 to TRBJ2-1; D ambiguous. Germline V gives CDR1 DFQATT, CDR2 SNEGSKA (reference sequence). With 6 bases removed from V and 10 bases from J, the gap between germline ends came to 7 bases. The CDR3 length is 9 residues.